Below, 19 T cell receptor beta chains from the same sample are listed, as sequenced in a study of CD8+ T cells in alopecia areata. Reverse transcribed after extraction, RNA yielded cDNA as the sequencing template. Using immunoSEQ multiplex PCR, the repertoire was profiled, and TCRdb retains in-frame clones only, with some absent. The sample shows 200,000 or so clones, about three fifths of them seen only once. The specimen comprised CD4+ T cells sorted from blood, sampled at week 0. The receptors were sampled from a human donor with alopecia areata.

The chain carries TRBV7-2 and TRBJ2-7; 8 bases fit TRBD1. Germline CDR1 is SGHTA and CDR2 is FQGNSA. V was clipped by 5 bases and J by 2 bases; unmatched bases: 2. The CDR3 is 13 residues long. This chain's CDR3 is CASSRDRTYEQYF. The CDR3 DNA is TGTGCCAGCAGCCGGGACAGGACCTACGAGCAGTACTTC.

CDR3 amino acids: CASSLMGPQETQYF. CDR3 DNA sequence: TGCGCCAGCAGCTTGATGGGACCCCAAGAGACCCAGTACTTC. V and J are TRBV5-1 and TRBJ2-5; the D call may be TRBD1 or TRBD2 (5 bases each). CDR1 is SGHRS and CDR2 is YFSETQ in the germline V gene. CDR3 size: 14 residues. The ends were cut back, 1 base at V and 1 base at J, with 8 bases in the middle.

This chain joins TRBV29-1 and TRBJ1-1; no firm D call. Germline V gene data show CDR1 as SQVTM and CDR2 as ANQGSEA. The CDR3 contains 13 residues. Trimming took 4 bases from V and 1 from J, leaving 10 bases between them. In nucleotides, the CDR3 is TGCAGCGTTGCCCTTCGGTCGAACACTGAAGCTTTCTTT. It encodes CSVALRSNTEAFF.

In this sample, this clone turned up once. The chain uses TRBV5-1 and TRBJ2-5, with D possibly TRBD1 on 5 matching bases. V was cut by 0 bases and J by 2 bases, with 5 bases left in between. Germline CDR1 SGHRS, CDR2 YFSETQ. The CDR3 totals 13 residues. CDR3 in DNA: TGCGCCAGCAGCTTGGACAGGCAAGAGACCCAGTACTTC. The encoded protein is CASSLDRQETQYF. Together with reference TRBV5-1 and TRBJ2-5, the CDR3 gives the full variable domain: KAGVTQTPRYLIKTRGQQVTLSCSPISGHRSVSWYQQTPGQGLQFLFEYFSETQRNKGNFPGRFSGRQFSNSRSEMNVSTLELGDSALYLCASSLDRQETQYFGPGTRLLVL.

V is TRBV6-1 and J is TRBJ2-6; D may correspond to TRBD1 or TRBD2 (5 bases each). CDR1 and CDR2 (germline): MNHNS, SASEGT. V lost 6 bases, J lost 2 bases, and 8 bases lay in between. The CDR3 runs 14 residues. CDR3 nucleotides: TGTGCCAGCAGGTGGGGGACTGGGGCCAACGTCCTGACTTTC. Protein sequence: CASRWGTGANVLTF.

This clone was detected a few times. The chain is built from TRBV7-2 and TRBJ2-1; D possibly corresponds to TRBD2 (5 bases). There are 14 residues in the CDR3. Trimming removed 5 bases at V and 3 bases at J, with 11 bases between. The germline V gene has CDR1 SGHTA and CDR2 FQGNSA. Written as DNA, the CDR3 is TGTGCCAGCAGCCGGGAAGTCGGCTACAATGAGCAGTTCTTC. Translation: CASSREVGYNEQFF.

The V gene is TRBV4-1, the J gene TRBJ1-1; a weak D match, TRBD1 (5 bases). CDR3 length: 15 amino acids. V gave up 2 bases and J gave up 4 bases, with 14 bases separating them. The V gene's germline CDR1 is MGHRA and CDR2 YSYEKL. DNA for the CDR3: TGCGCCAGCAGCCAAATTCGCTTGGGACTCACTGAAGCTTTCTTT. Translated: CASSQIRLGLTEAFF.

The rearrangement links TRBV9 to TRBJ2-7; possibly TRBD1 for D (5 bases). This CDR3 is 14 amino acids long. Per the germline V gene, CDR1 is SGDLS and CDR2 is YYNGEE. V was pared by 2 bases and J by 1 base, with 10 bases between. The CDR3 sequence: CASSVSGFSYEQYF. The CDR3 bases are TGTGCCAGCAGCGTTTCAGGGTTTTCCTACGAGCAGTACTTC.

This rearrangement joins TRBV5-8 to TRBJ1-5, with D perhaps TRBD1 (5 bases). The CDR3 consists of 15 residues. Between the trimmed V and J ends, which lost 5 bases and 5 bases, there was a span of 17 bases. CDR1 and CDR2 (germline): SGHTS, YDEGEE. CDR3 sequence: CASSQDKRGYQPQHF. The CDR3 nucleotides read TGTGCCAGCAGTCAGGACAAGAGAGGATATCAGCCCCAGCATTTT. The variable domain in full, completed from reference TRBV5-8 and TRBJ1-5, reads EAGVTQSPTHLIKTRGQQATLRCSPISGHTSVYWYQQALGLGLQFLLWYDEGEERNRGNFPPRFSGRQFPNYSSELNVNALELEDSALYLCASSQDKRGYQPQHFGDGTRLSIL.

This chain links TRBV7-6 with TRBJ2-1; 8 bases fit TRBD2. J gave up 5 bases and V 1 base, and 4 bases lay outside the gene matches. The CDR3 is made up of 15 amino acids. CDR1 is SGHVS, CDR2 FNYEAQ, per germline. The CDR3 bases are TGTGCCAGCAGCTTAGGGGCGGGAGGTAACAATGAGCAGTTCTTC. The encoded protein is CASSLGAGGNNEQFF.

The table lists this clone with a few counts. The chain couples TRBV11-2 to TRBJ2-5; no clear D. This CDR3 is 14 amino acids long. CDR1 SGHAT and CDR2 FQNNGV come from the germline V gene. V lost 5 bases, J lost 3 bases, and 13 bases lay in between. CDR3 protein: CASSPIVLEETQYF. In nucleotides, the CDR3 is TGTGCCAGCAGCCCAATAGTGCTAGAAGAGACCCAGTACTTC.

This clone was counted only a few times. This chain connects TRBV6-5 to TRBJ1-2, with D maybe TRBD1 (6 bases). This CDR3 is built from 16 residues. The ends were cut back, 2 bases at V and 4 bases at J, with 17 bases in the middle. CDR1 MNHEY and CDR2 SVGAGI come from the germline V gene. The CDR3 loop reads CASSYVFNQGSYGYTF. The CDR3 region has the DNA TGTGCCAGCAGTTACGTTTTTAATCAGGGGAGCTATGGCTACACCTTC.

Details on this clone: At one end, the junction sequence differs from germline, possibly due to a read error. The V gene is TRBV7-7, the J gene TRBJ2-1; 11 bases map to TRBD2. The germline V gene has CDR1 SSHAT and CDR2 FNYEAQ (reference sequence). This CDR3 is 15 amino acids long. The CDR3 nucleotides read TGTGCTAGCAGCTCCGGGACTAGCGGATACAATGAGCAGTTCTTC. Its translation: CASSSGTSGYNEQFF.

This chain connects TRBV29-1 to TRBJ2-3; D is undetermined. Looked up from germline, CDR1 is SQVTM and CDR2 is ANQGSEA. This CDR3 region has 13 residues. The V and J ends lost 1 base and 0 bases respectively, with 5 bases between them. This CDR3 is CSVEVYSTDTQYF. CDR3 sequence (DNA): TGCAGCGTTGAAGTATACAGCACAGATACGCAGTATTTT.

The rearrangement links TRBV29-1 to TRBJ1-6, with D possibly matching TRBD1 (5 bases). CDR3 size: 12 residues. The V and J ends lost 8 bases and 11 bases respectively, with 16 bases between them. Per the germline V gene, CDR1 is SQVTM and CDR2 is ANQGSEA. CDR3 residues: CSPLPGNPPLHF. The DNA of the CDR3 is TGCAGCCCCCTGCCAGGGAACCCACCCCTCCACTTT.

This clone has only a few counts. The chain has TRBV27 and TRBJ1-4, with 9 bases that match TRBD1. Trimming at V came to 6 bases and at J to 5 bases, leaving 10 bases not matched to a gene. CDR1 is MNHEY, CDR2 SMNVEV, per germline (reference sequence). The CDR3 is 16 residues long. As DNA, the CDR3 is TGTGCCAGCAGGCAGAATACGGGGACAGGGAATGAAAAACTGTTTTTT. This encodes CASRQNTGTGNEKLFF.

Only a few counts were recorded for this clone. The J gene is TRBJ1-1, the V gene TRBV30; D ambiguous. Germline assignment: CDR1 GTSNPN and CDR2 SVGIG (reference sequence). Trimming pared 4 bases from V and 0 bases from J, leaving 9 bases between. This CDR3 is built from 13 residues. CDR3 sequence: CAWNAEMNTEAFF. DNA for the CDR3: TGTGCCTGGAACGCGGAGATGAACACTGAAGCTTTCTTT.

CDR3 coding DNA: TGTGCCAGTAGTCCGGGACAGCCCAGCTATGGCTACACCTTC. This sequence encodes CASSPGQPSYGYTF. The chain uses TRBV19 and TRBJ1-2; 7 nucleotides agree with TRBD1. The CDR3 runs to 14 residues. V was pared by 5 bases and J by 4 bases, with 7 bases of the junction left unmatched. Germline CDR1 reads LNHDA; CDR2 reads SQIVND (reference sequence).

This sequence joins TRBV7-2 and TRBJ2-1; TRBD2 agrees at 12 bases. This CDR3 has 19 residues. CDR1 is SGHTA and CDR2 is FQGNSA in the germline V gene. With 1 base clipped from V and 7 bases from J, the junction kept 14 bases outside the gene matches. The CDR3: CASSLGHGLAGSYRNEQFF. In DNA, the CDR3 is TGTGCCAGCAGCTTAGGCCATGGACTAGCGGGAAGTTATAGGAATGAGCAGTTCTTC. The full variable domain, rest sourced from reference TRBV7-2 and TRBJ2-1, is GAGVSQSPSNKVTEKGKDVELRCDPISGHTALYWYRQSLGQGLEFLIYFQGNSAPDKSGLPSDRFSAERTGGSVSTLTIQRTQQEDSAVYLCASSLGHGLAGSYRNEQFFGPGTRLTVL.